The clone carrying this T cell receptor beta chain was detected ten times or more. Its antigen is undetermined. The study excluded patients with uncontrolled infection, other autoimmune disease, pregnancy or lactation. First hyperthyroidism diagnosis is when the blood sample was obtained, before any ophthalmopathy symptoms. The source of the sample is a study of T cells in Graves' hyperthyroidism and ophthalmopathy. Across the study: It was at initial diagnosis, before any treatment, that peripheral blood was collected.

Study results and limitations: Separation of ophthalmopathy from stable hyperthyroidism was achieved by a 13 V-J model.

CDR1 is MNHNS, CDR2 SASEGT, per germline. This CDR3 is built from 11 residues. Trimming pared 8 bases from V and 6 bases from J, leaving 8 bases between. Amplification yielded TCR beta CDR3 regions, with RNA transcripts as the source. Carried out on the TCR CDR3, a first-round RT-PCR used the HTBI primer set. TCRdb recomputed calls from the multiplex PCR reads with MiXCR, one row per CDR3 protein. The sample lists roughly 290,000 distinct CDR3 sequences, 13% occurring once. The chain uses TRBV6-1 and TRBJ1-5; D is perhaps TRBD1 (5 bases). The sample taken for sequencing was blood. The origin of this receptor is a woman under 40 with Graves' hyperthyroidism that later progressed to Graves' ophthalmopathy. As DNA, the CDR3 is TGTGCCAGCGGGGCGTTTCAGCCCCAGCATTTT. This gives the protein CASGAFQPQHF.